One TCR beta chain is described in this entry. No antigen is known for it. In the same sample, other DNA sequences code for this CDR3. This record comes from a study of shared clonotypes between healthy human individuals. Broader study findings: Donors were few, which limited the genetic and exposure-history diversity represented.

Trimming shortened V by 1 base and J by 3 bases, and 4 bases separated the two germline ends. The CDR3 extends over 13 amino acids. Germline values: CDR1 SEHNR, CDR2 FQNEAQ (reference sequence). Clones were sequenced by immunoSEQ multiplex PCR, and TCRdb holds only the in-frame ones, with some missing. The repertoire holds around 530,000 clones, around 81% seen once, with around 12% in the top ten. Sequenced material: PBMCs. The V gene is TRBV7-9, the J gene TRBJ1-5; D gene unclear. The TCR was taken from a woman between 40 and 50 years old in good health. Some clones in this sample may be carry-over from other donors' samples. The CDR3 protein is CASSLGTNQPQHF. CDR3 bases: TGTGCCAGCAGCTTAGGAACCAATCAGCCCCAGCATTTT.